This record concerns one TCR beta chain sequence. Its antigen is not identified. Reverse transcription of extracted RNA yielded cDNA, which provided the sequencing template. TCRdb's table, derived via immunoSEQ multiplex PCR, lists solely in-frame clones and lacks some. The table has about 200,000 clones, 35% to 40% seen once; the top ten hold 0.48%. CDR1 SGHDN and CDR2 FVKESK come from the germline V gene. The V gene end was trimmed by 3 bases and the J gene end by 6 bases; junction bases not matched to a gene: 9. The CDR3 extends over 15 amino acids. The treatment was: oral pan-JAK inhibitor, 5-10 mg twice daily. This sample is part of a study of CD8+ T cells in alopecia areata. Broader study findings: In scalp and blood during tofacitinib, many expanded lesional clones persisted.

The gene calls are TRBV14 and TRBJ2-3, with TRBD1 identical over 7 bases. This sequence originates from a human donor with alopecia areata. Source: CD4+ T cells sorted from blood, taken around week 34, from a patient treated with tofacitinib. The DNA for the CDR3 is TGTGCCAGCAGCCAGACAGGGATCCTGCGCGATACGCAGTATTTT. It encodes CASSQTGILRDTQYF.